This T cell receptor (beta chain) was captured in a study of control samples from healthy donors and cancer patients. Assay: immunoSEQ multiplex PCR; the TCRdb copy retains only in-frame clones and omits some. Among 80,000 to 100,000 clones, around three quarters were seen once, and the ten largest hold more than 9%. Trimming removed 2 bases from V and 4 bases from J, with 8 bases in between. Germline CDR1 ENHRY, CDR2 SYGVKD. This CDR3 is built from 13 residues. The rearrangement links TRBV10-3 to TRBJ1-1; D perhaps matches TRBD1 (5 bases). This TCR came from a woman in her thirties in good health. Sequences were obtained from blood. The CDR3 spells CAISEMGGTEAFF. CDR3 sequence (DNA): TGTGCCATCAGTGAGATGGGGGGCACTGAAGCTTTCTTT.